This T cell receptor (beta chain) was captured by sequencing in a study of CD4+ T cells in melanoma. The method was immunoSEQ multiplex PCR; TCRdb's version includes in-frame clones alone and lacks a portion of them. The sample has 140,000 or so clones; about nine tenths are singletons. To note about this clone: Its target is unknown.

Study outcomes and limitations: CD8+ T cell, macrophage and B cell function reportedly correlated with neoantigen-specific CD4+ T cells. Reportedly, melanoma neoantigen-specific CD4+ T cells showed varied differentiation states.

This clonotype originated in a human donor with melanoma.

Here the CDR3 reads CASSQTGTGAMSEAFF. CDR3 sequence (DNA): TGTGCCAGCAGCCAAACCGGGACAGGGGCTATGTCTGAAGCTTTCTTT. The V call is TRBV11-3, the J call TRBJ1-1, with 10 bases identical to TRBD1. This CDR3 region has 16 residues. Germline CDR1 is SGHNT and CDR2 is YENEEA. With V trimmed by 5 bases and J by 6 bases, 12 bases remained unmatched.